This T cell receptor (beta chain) was identified during a study of cytomegalovirus exposure and HLA in healthy donors. Regarding the study as a whole: TCR beta V- and J-gene trimming, according to a later analysis, was linked to a missense DCLRE1C variant. Excluded: some indistinguishable V segments such as TRBV6-2 and TRBV6-3. It was 150 to 200 TCR beta chains that were listed as cytomegalovirus-associated.

Donors consisted of healthy bone marrow donors. Remarks on this clone: Antigen unknown.

This CDR3 is built from 16 residues. Germline V gene lookup returns CDR1 SGHAT and CDR2 FQNNGV. Trimming shortened V by 4 bases and J by 0 bases, and 13 bases separated the two germline ends. The PCR made use of 60 Vbeta and 13 Jbeta primers. Only in-frame clones appear in the TCRdb table, and some are missing; sequencing was by immunoSEQ multiplex PCR. The sample holds under 150,000 clones, more than 75% seen once. This clonotype originated in a man aged 18 to 35 in good health and CMV-seronegative. What was sequenced was PBMCs. The rearrangement joins TRBV11-2 to TRBJ2-4, with a tentative D call TRBD2 (6 bases). CDR3: CASSYPGTVAKNIQYF. In DNA form, the CDR3 reads TGTGCCAGCAGCTATCCTGGGACTGTAGCCAAAAACATTCAGTACTTC.